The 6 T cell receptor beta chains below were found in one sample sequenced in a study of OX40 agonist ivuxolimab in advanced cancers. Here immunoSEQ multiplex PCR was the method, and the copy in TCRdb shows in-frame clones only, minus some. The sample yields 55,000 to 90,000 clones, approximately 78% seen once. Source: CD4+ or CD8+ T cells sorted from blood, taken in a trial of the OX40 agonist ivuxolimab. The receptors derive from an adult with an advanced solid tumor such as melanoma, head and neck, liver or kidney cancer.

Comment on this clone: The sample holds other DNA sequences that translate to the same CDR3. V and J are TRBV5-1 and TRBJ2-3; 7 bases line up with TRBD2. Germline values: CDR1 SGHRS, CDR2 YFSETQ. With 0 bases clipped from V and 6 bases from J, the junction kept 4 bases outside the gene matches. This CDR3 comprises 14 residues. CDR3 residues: CASSLAGGRDTQYF. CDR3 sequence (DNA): TGCGCCAGCAGCTTGGCCGGGGGGAGGGATACGCAGTATTTT.

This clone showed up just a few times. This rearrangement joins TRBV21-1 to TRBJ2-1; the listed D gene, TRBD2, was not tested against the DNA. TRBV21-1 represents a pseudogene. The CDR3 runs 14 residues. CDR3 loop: CASSKERGRDEQFF. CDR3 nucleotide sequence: TGTGCCAGCAGCAAAGAGCGGGGGAGGGATGAGCAGTTCTTC.

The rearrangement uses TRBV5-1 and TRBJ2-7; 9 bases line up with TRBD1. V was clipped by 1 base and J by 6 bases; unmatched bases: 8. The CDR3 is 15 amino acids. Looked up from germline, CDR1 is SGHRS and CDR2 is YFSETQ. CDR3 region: CASSLSGTGSGEQYF. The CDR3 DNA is TGCGCCAGCAGCTTGTCCGGGACAGGGTCTGGCGAGCAGTACTTC.

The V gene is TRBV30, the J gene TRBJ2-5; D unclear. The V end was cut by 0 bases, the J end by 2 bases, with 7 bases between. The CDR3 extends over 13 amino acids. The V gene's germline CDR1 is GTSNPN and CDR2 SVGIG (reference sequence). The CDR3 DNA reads TGTGCCTGGAGTGTAAGTTTTCAAGAGACCCAGTACTTC. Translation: CAWSVSFQETQYF.

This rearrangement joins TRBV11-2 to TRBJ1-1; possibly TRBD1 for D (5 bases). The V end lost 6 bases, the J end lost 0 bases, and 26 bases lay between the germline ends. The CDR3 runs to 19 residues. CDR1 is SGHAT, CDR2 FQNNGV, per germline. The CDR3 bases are TGTGCCAGCAGGGCGATCATGGGTGACAGAAGGGGCATGAACACTGAAGCTTTCTTT. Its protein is CASRAIMGDRRGMNTEAFF.

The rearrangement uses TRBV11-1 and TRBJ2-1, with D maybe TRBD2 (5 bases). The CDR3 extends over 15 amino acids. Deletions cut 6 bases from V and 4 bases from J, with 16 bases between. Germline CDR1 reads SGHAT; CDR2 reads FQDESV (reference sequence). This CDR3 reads CASSPEGRRYNEQFF. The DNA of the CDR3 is TGTGCCAGCAGTCCAGAGGGTAGGAGATACAATGAGCAGTTCTTC.